The sequence of this TCR beta chain was determined in a study of radiotherapy plus CTLA-4 blockade in lung cancer. Study conclusions and caveats: Tumor-derived TCR clones expanded in blood after radiotherapy plus ipilimumab.

Receiving focal radiation plus CTLA-4 blockade with ipilimumab were patients who had chemo-refractory metastatic non-small-cell lung cancer. On this clone itself: Antigen specificity is unknown.

The V gene end was trimmed by 4 bases and the J gene end by 2 bases; junction bases not matched to a gene: 10. Germline loops: CDR1 SGDLS, CDR2 YYNGEE. The CDR3 length is 16 residues. Sequencing used immunoSEQ multiplex PCR; TCRdb keeps in-frame clones, though not all of them. The sample lists about 53,000 clones; more than 75% were seen once. The sample in question was peripheral blood, obtained from a patient treated with radiotherapy plus ipilimumab. The source is a human donor with non-small cell lung cancer whose response to radiotherapy plus ipilimumab could not be evaluated. The rearrangement uses TRBV9 and TRBJ2-3, with TRBD2 identical over 7 bases. CDR3 in amino acids: CASSPSGGLNTDTQYF. In nucleotides, the CDR3 is TGTGCCAGCAGCCCCAGTGGGGGACTAAACACAGATACGCAGTATTTT.